These T cell receptor beta chains were read from a single sample in a study of regulatory T cells in long-lasting Graves disease. MiXCR, applied by TCRdb to the multiplex PCR reads, yields one record per CDR3 protein. The table has around 250,000 distinct CDR3 sequences, 20% seen once. The input for sequencing was peripheral blood mononuclear cells (PBMCs), taken at new diagnosis, from a patient treated with antithyroid drugs. Receptor source: a female donor with Graves disease. Both conserved end residues are part of each CDR3. D genes are given only for firm matches. Not all rows give a size; the values are once, few, many and, for expanded clones, a class.

J: TRBJ2-5
size: NA
V: TRBV7-2
D: NA
DNA: TGTGCCAGCAGCCCAACCGGGACGCTATGGGAGACCCAGTACTTC
CDR3: CASSPTGTLWETQYF

J: TRBJ2-3
size: many
V: TRBV11-2
D: NA
DNA: TGTGCCAGCAGCTTAGGCGAGGCAGATACGCAGTATTTT
CDR3: CASSLGEADTQYF

J: TRBJ2-7
size: many
V: TRBV7-2
D: NA
DNA: TGTGCCAGCAGCCGGGGAATCTACGAGCAGTACTTC
CDR3: CASSRGIYEQYF

J: TRBJ2-7
size: NA
V: TRBV7-2
D: TRBD2
DNA: TGTGCCAGCACCAGGACTAGCCCTAGCTCCTACGAGCAGTACTTC
CDR3: CASTRTSPSSYEQYF

J: TRBJ2-5
size: many
V: TRBV28
D: NA
DNA: TGTGCCAGCAGTTCGATTAAAGGCAGGGAAGAGACCCAGTACTTC
CDR3: CASSSIKGREETQYF

J: TRBJ1-4
size: few
V: TRBV20-1
D: TRBD1
DNA: TGCAGTCCCCGACAGGGAAATAATGAAAAACTGTTTTTT
CDR3: CSPRQGNNEKLFF

J: TRBJ2-3
size: NA
V: TRBV19
D: NA
DNA: TGTGCCAGTAGTATGTTGGGCGATAGCACAGATACGCAGTATTTT
CDR3: CASSMLGDSTDTQYF

J: TRBJ2-3
size: many
V: TRBV20-1
D: TRBD2
DNA: TGCAGTGCGCCTCCGGCCAGCGGGGGGGCCGCAGATACGCAGTATTTT
CDR3: CSAPPASGGAADTQYF

J: TRBJ1-1
size: many
V: TRBV19
D: TRBD1
DNA: TGTGCCAGTAGATATCGACAGGGGGCAGGCACTGAAGCTTTCTTT
CDR3: CASRYRQGAGTEAFF

J: TRBJ1-6
size: NA
V: TRBV7-2
D: TRBD1
DNA: TGTGCCAGCAGCCACCGCAGGGGGAGCTCCTATAATTCACCCCTCCACTTT
CDR3: CASSHRRGSSYNSPLHF

J: TRBJ2-1
size: few
V: TRBV20-1
D: TRBD2
DNA: TGCAGTGCTTATAGCGGGAGGGCCAATGAGCAGTTCTTC
CDR3: CSAYSGRANEQFF

J: TRBJ2-3
size: once
V: TRBV15
D: TRBD2
DNA: TGTGCCACCAGCAGAGCTAGCGGGGGGCTTGCTAGCACAGATACGCAGTATTTT
CDR3: CATSRASGGLASTDTQYF

J: TRBJ2-1
size: many
V: TRBV7-3
D: TRBD2
DNA: TGTGCCAGCAGCCCACTAGCGGGGGGGCGAGATGAGCAGTTCTTC
CDR3: CASSPLAGGRDEQFF

J: TRBJ1-5
size: many
V: TRBV7-8
D: TRBD1
DNA: TGTGCCAGCAGCTTAGAGGACAGGGGCAGCAATCAGCCCCAGCATTTT
CDR3: CASSLEDRGSNQPQHF

J: TRBJ2-1
size: NA
V: TRBV20-1
D: NA
DNA: TGCAGTGCGCCCGGGACTGGGCCAAATGAGCAGTTCTTC
CDR3: CSAPGTGPNEQFF

J: TRBJ2-1
size: once
V: TRBV7-2
D: NA
DNA: TGTGCCAGCAGCCGGGGACCGCGGGTTGAGCAGTTCTTC
CDR3: CASSRGPRVEQFF

J: TRBJ2-7
size: few
V: TRBV19
D: NA
DNA: TGTGCCAGCCAGGGTTTCCACGAGCAGTACTTC
CDR3: CASQGFHEQYF

J: TRBJ2-5
size: NA
V: TRBV9
D: NA
DNA: TGTGCCAACAGCGTAGAGCCAGTTGCCCAAGAGACCCAGTACTTC
CDR3: CANSVEPVAQETQYF

J: TRBJ1-1
size: NA
V: TRBV19
D: NA
DNA: TGTGCCAGTAGTATATCAGGGCGGGCCGGCTCTGAAGCTTTCTTT
CDR3: CASSISGRAGSEAFF

J: TRBJ2-3
size: many
V: TRBV18
D: NA
DNA: TGTGCCAGCTCACCCCTGGGCGGGGGCCTAAGCACAGATACGCAGTATTTT
CDR3: CASSPLGGGLSTDTQYF

J: TRBJ2-5
size: many
V: TRBV28
D: NA
DNA: TGTGCCAGCAGTTTATTACAGAGTCAAGAGACCCAGTACTTC
CDR3: CASSLLQSQETQYF

J: TRBJ2-1
size: many
V: TRBV12-3/TRBV12-4
D: NA
DNA: TGTGCCAGCAGTTTAGGGGATCGATCTAATGAGCAGTTCTTC
CDR3: CASSLGDRSNEQFF

J: TRBJ1-2
size: many
V: TRBV7-6
D: TRBD1
DNA: TGTGCCAGCAGCCGAGGGGGGGCCCAGGGGGATGGCTACACCTTC
CDR3: CASSRGGAQGDGYTF

J: TRBJ2-5
size: many
V: TRBV20-1
D: TRBD2
DNA: TGCAGTGCTAGATACCCAGCGGGAGTTCAAGAGACCCAGTACTTC
CDR3: CSARYPAGVQETQYF

J: TRBJ1-6
size: many
V: TRBV28
D: NA
DNA: TGTGCCAGCAGCCTCCTTAGAGGGACAAAAGGTTCACCCCTCCACTTT
CDR3: CASSLLRGTKGSPLHF

J: TRBJ2-2
size: many
V: TRBV27
D: NA
DNA: TGTGCCAGCAACTCGAACACCGGGGAGCTGTTTTTT
CDR3: CASNSNTGELFF

J: TRBJ2-7
size: many
V: TRBV14
D: NA
DNA: TGTGCCAGCAGCCAAGTTGGATCCCAGGGCTACGAGCAGTACTTC
CDR3: CASSQVGSQGYEQYF

J: TRBJ2-2
size: NA
V: TRBV7-6
D: TRBD2
DNA: TGTGCCAGCTGGGAGGGAACGAACACCGGGGAGCTGTTTTTT
CDR3: CASWEGTNTGELFF

J: TRBJ2-7
size: many
V: TRBV7-8
D: NA
DNA: TGTGCCAGCAGCTTATACCTAGATTCCTACGAGCAGTACTTC
CDR3: CASSLYLDSYEQYF

J: TRBJ2-3
size: NA
V: TRBV6-2/TRBV6-3
D: NA
DNA: TGTGCCAGCAGTTACCCGACGGGTGGAGATACGCAGTATTTT
CDR3: CASSYPTGGDTQYF

J: TRBJ2-2
size: many
V: TRBV7-7
D: NA
DNA: TGTGCCAGCAGCTTATCGGGTCCCGGGACGGACACCGGGGAGCTGTTTTTT
CDR3: CASSLSGPGTDTGELFF

J: TRBJ2-7
size: many
V: TRBV11-3
D: TRBD2
DNA: TGTGCCAGCAGCTTCAGCGCGGGAGCCTACGAGCAGTACTTC
CDR3: CASSFSAGAYEQYF

J: TRBJ2-2
size: many
V: TRBV5-1
D: NA
DNA: TGCGCCAGCAGCTTGGCGTATACGAACACCGGGGAGCTGTTTTTT
CDR3: CASSLAYTNTGELFF

J: TRBJ1-5
size: many
V: TRBV18
D: NA
DNA: TGTGCCAGCTCACCTAGCACGCCAGGTGGTCAGCCCCAGCATTTT
CDR3: CASSPSTPGGQPQHF

J: TRBJ2-7
size: many
V: TRBV30
D: NA
DNA: TGTGCCTGGAGTCCGGACCCGGGGACCTACGAGCAGTACTTC
CDR3: CAWSPDPGTYEQYF